This TCR beta chain was retrieved from a study of blood T cell repertoires in COVID-19. Study-level background: Material from acute and convalescent COVID-19 was sourced from the United States, Italy and Spain.

From germline, CDR1 is LGHDT and CDR2 YNNKEL (reference sequence). Trimming left V 1 base short and J 3 bases short, with 10 bases between. This CDR3 spans 15 amino acids. Two negative PCRs, clearance, or symptom resolution were required of recovered Cohort 3 donors. Under the authors' procedure: Counts of nucleated cells, estimated from reference gene primer amplification, were obtained. The repertoire was sequenced with immunoSEQ multiplex PCR; TCRdb's copy has only in-frame clones and lacks some. The DNA was the basis for D and trimming; V, J and clone size are from that table. The profile shows 310,000 or so clones, roughly 87% of them singletons.

The TCR was taken from a woman between 40 and 55 years old who had recovered from COVID-19. The sequenced sample was PBMCs or T cells enriched from blood (not recorded which). The chain recombines TRBV3-1 (or the pseudogene TRBV3-2) with TRBJ1-5; D unresolved. The CDR3 region is CASSQVGQVNQPQHF. CDR3 bases: TGTGCCAGCAGCCAAGTTGGTCAGGTCAATCAGCCCCAGCATTTT.